The 31 T cell receptor beta chains reported below all come from one sample, sequenced in a study of blood T cell repertoires in COVID-19. Sequenced by immunoSEQ multiplex PCR; TCRdb stores in-frame clones only, minus some. The table records about 210,000 clones, roughly nine tenths of them present only once. The sequenced material came from peripheral blood. All receptors come from a man aged 35-49 years with acute or convalescent COVID-19.

The chain links TRBV5-1 to TRBJ1-1; 9 bases match TRBD1. From germline, CDR1 is SGHRS and CDR2 YFSETQ. This CDR3 comprises 15 residues. Losses at the gene ends were 0 bases for V and 10 bases for J; bases not matched to a gene: 10. The CDR3 reads CASSLEPGTGLRAFF. CDR3 DNA sequence: TGCGCCAGCAGCTTGGAACCGGGGACAGGGTTGAGAGCTTTCTTT.

This chain uses TRBV18 with TRBJ1-2; D may be TRBD1 (6 bases). The CDR3 covers 15 residues. CDR1 and CDR2 from the germline V gene are KGHSH and LQKENI. V shed 6 bases and J shed 1 base, with 15 bases lying between them. CDR3 coding DNA: TGTGCCAGCTCCCCGGACAGAGCATTTAACTATGGCTACACCTTC. Protein: CASSPDRAFNYGYTF.

V is TRBV5-6 and J is TRBJ1-2, with TRBD1 matching 7 bases. The CDR3 runs to 14 residues. Trimming took 0 bases from V and 5 from J; bases not matched to a gene: 4. The germline gives CDR1 SGHDT, CDR2 YYEEEE. The CDR3 DNA sequence: TGTGCCAGCAGCTTGGAACAGGGGTGGTATGGCTACACCTTC. It encodes CASSLEQGWYGYTF.

J is TRBJ1-4 and V is TRBV5-1, with 7 nucleotides matching TRBD1. V shed 0 bases, J shed 7 bases, and the junction held 6 bases outside the gene matches. The CDR3 has 15 amino acids. Germline assignment: CDR1 SGHRS and CDR2 YFSETQ. The CDR3 nucleotides are TGCGCCAGCAGCTTGGCCACAGGGGTCAGTGAAAAACTGTTTTTT. Translating it yields CASSLATGVSEKLFF.

The genes are TRBV3-1 (or the pseudogene TRBV3-2) and TRBJ2-3; 8 positions match TRBD2. The CDR3 has 14 amino acids. J lost 5 bases, V lost 5 bases, and 6 bases had no gene match. CDR1 LGHDT and CDR2 YNNKEL come from the germline V gene (reference sequence). In nucleotides, the CDR3 is TGTGCCAGCAGCTTTCGGGGGGGGAGAGATACGCAGTATTTT. Translated, it gives CASSFRGGRDTQYF.

J is TRBJ1-4 and V is TRBV30; TRBD1 matches 8 bases. CDR3 length: 13 residues. From germline, CDR1 is GTSNPN and CDR2 SVGIG (reference sequence). The CDR3 loop reads CAFLQGDFEKLFF. The CDR3 DNA reads as TGTGCTTTTCTACAGGGGGATTTCGAAAAACTGTTTTTT.

CDR3 loop: CASSPPPFFYHIYEQFF. The CDR3 bases are TGTGCCAGCAGCCCACCACCGTTTTTTTACCACATCTATGAGCAGTTCTTC. The rearrangement links TRBV6-4 to TRBJ2-1; no reliable D call. The germline V and J ends were trimmed by 6 bases and 8 bases, with 26 bases remaining between them. CDR1 is MRHNA and CDR2 is SNTAGT in the germline V gene. The CDR3 runs 17 residues.

The chain employs TRBV18 and TRBJ2-7; 9 bases match TRBD2. Germline V gene data show CDR1 as KGHSH and CDR2 as LQKENI. This CDR3 is 15 amino acids long. The V and J ends lost 1 base and 4 bases, in that order; junction bases with no gene match: 5. CDR3: CASSPRGGRVYEQYF. CDR3 nucleotide sequence: TGTGCCAGCTCACCACGGGGCGGGAGGGTTTACGAGCAGTACTTC.

V usage is TRBV19 and J usage is TRBJ2-7; the D gene is possibly TRBD1 (5 bases). In germline, CDR1 is LNHDA, CDR2 SQIVND (reference sequence). Trimming left V 6 bases short and J 2 bases short, with 17 bases between. CDR3 size: 15 residues. CDR3 nucleotide sequence: TGTGCCAGTAGCCCCGACAGACGGAGTACCTACGAGCAGTACTTC. Residues: CASSPDRRSTYEQYF.

The chain links TRBV27 to TRBJ2-2; 13 bases are shared with TRBD2. Germline V CDR1 and CDR2: MNHEY, SMNVEV (reference sequence). The CDR3 contains 20 residues. The V segment lost 3 bases and the J segment 3 bases; nucleotides outside the gene matches: 13. The CDR3 region is CASSFSGLAGVGQYTGELFF. CDR3 nucleotides: TGTGCCAGCAGTTTCTCTGGACTAGCGGGAGTGGGACAGTACACCGGGGAGCTGTTTTTT.

The chain couples TRBV12-3 or TRBV12-4 to TRBJ1-2, with D unresolved. The CDR3 contains 12 residues. Trimming left V 6 bases short and J 8 bases short, with 13 bases between. As DNA, the CDR3 is TGTGCCAGCAGCTTCTCCGGCGGGGGCTACACCTTC. This translates into CASSFSGGGYTF.

This sequence joins TRBV7-6 and TRBJ1-1; no reliable D call. V lost 5 bases, J lost 1 base, and 8 bases lay in between. The CDR3 sequence is 13 residues long. From germline, CDR1 is SGHVS and CDR2 FNYEAQ. CDR3 residues: CASSLTPNTEAFF. CDR3 DNA sequence: TGTGCCAGCAGCCTGACTCCGAACACTGAAGCTTTCTTT.

V usage is TRBV5-4 and J usage is TRBJ2-7; D gene uncertain. Germline V gives CDR1 SGHNT, CDR2 YYREEE (reference sequence). The CDR3 contains 13 residues. V lost 0 bases to trimming and J lost 3 bases, with 7 bases between them. The CDR3 sequence: CASSLDRDYEQYF. CDR3 nucleotides: TGTGCCAGCAGCTTGGACAGAGACTACGAGCAGTACTTC.

The CDR3 DNA is TGTGCCAGCAGCTTAGGTTCTGTTGCCCTATACGAGCAGTACTTC. Translation: CASSLGSVALYEQYF. J is TRBJ2-7 and V is TRBV7-3; no clear D gene. V lost 2 bases and J lost 4, with 15 bases in between. Germline assignment: CDR1 SGHTA and CDR2 FQGTGA. The CDR3 contains 15 residues.

The chain is built from TRBV5-4 and TRBJ2-5, with 7 nucleotides matching TRBD2. Looked up from germline, CDR1 is SGHNT and CDR2 is YYREEE (reference sequence). CDR3 length: 14 residues. With 7 bases clipped from V and 0 bases from J, the junction kept 6 bases outside the gene matches. CDR3 loop: CASGILADQETQYF. The CDR3 bases are TGTGCCAGCGGGATCCTAGCGGACCAAGAGACCCAGTACTTC.

This chain links TRBV10-3 with TRBJ1-5; TRBD1 agrees at 8 bases. V lost 0 bases, J lost 7 bases, and 8 bases stayed unmatched. The V gene's germline CDR1 is ENHRY and CDR2 SYGVKD. The CDR3 runs 16 residues. The CDR3 protein is CAISESPTGAGQPQHF. CDR3 DNA: TGTGCCATCAGTGAGTCACCGACAGGGGCAGGACAGCCCCAGCATTTT.

V gene TRBV5-4 combines with J gene TRBJ1-2; 7 bases line up with TRBD1. Trimming cost V 2 bases and J 2 bases; bases outside gene matches: 12. Germline V CDR1 and CDR2: SGHNT, YYREEE (reference sequence). This CDR3 spans 17 amino acids. CDR3 bases: TGTGCCAGCAGCTTAGACCCGGGGACAGTAAACAACTATGGCTACACCTTC. This encodes CASSLDPGTVNNYGYTF.

Only a few counts were recorded for this clone. This rearrangement joins TRBV29-1 to TRBJ2-5, with D perhaps TRBD2 (5 bases). Between the trimmed V and J ends, which lost 0 bases and 5 bases, there was a span of 7 bases. The CDR3 is made up of 12 amino acids. Germline V gives CDR1 SQVTM, CDR2 ANQGSEA. CDR3 residues: CSVEESGETQYF. The CDR3 bases are TGCAGCGTTGAAGAATCGGGGGAGACCCAGTACTTC.

This clone was detected only once. The chain links TRBV19 to TRBJ2-5; 9 bases align to TRBD1. Looked up from germline, CDR1 is LNHDA and CDR2 is SQIVND (reference sequence). The trim removed 5 bases at V and 4 bases at J, leaving 2 bases unmatched. The CDR3 sequence is 13 residues long. The CDR3 nucleotides read TGTGCCAGTAGTCAACAGGGGGCAGAGACCCAGTACTTC. Protein product: CASSQQGAETQYF.

CDR3 coding DNA: TGTGCCAGCAGTTTGGGGGGTCCCTATAATTCACCCCTCCACTTT. Amino acid sequence: CASSLGGPYNSPLHF. V gene TRBV28 combines with J gene TRBJ1-6; D perhaps matches TRBD1 (5 bases). V shed 3 bases and J shed 2 bases, with 8 bases lying between them. Germline CDR1 reads MDHEN; CDR2 reads SYDVKM. The CDR3 is 15 amino acids.

The chain recombines TRBV6-5 with TRBJ1-1, with 8 nucleotides matching TRBD1. The J segment lost 5 bases and the V segment lost 2 bases, leaving 4 bases of the junction unmatched. Germline CDR1 and CDR2: MNHEY and SVGAGI. The CDR3 has 14 residues. CDR3 loop: CASSYQGAMTEAFF. In nucleotides, the CDR3 is TGTGCCAGCAGTTACCAGGGGGCGATGACTGAAGCTTTCTTT.

This chain joins TRBV28 and TRBJ1-2, with unresolved D. The CDR3 extends over 12 amino acids. Germline-derived CDR1 and CDR2 are MDHEN and SYDVKM. Deletions cut 5 bases from V and 5 bases from J, with 9 bases between. CDR3 residues: CASSPAAYGYTF. CDR3 bases: TGTGCCAGCAGTCCCGCGGCGTATGGCTACACCTTC.

The chain recombines TRBV19 with TRBJ1-5; the match to TRBD1 covers 9 bases. V lost 6 bases to trimming and J lost 4 bases; unmatched junction nucleotides: 4. The germline CDR1 and CDR2 sequences are LNHDA and SQIVND (reference sequence). The CDR3 covers 14 residues. CDR3 bases: TGTGCCAGTAGCCCGACAGGGGGTAATCAGCCCCAGCATTTT. This encodes CASSPTGGNQPQHF.

The chain uses TRBV6-5 and TRBJ1-1, with 9 positions matching TRBD1. V gave up 6 bases and J gave up 5 bases; unmatched junction bases: 10. The CDR3 loop spans 15 amino acids. Germline values: CDR1 MNHEY, CDR2 SVGAGI. DNA of the CDR3: TGTGCCAGCAGCCTAACGGGACAGGGTGGAACTGAAGCTTTCTTT. Encoded protein: CASSLTGQGGTEAFF.

Here the CDR3 DNA reads TGCGCCAGCAGCCAAGATTCGGGACTAGCGTACGAGCAGTACTTC. Translation: CASSQDSGLAYEQYF. The chain combines TRBV4-1 with TRBJ2-7, with TRBD2 matching over 10 bases. Germline CDR1 reads MGHRA; CDR2 reads YSYEKL. Losses at the gene ends were 0 bases for V and 4 bases for J; bases not matched to a gene: 3. The CDR3 extends over 15 amino acids.

In this sample, this clone turned up a few times. CDR3 amino acids: CASNTWTGKETQYF. CDR3 DNA: TGTGCCAGCAATACTTGGACAGGGAAAGAGACCCAGTACTTC. V gene TRBV28 combines with J gene TRBJ2-5; TRBD1 matches 8 bases. The CDR3 runs 14 residues. Germline-derived CDR1 and CDR2 are MDHEN and SYDVKM. V shed 7 bases and J 3 bases; nucleotides not matched to a gene: 7.

J is TRBJ2-1 and V is TRBV5-8; TRBD2 might be the D (6 bases). CDR3 length equals 15 residues. V was pared by 4 bases and J by 4 bases, with 15 bases between. Germline V lookup: CDR1 SGHTS, CDR2 YDEGEE. CDR3 residues: CASSPRGVPYNEQFF. CDR3 in DNA: TGTGCCAGCAGCCCCCGCGGGGTTCCATACAATGAGCAGTTCTTC.

The chain employs TRBV11-2 and TRBJ2-3; maybe TRBD2 (6 bases). Germline V gene lookup returns CDR1 SGHAT and CDR2 FQNNGV. The germline V and J ends were trimmed by 1 base and 8 bases, with 22 bases remaining between them. There are 17 residues in the CDR3. Here the CDR3 DNA reads TGTGCCAGCAGCTTAGGTTGGAGGGCAGGAGCGCGGACTACGCAGTATTTT. This codes for CASSLGWRAGARTTQYF. The entire variable domain, with the rest obtained from reference TRBV11-2 and TRBJ2-3, is as follows: EAGVAQSPRYKIIEKRQSVAFWCNPISGHATLYWYQQILGQGPKLLIQFQNNGVVDDSQLPKDRFSAERLKGVDSTLKIQPAKLEDSAVYLCASSLGWRAGARTTQYFGPGTRLTVL.

The J gene is TRBJ2-5, the V gene TRBV10-1; D perhaps matches TRBD2 (5 bases). The CDR3 sequence is 14 residues long. V was shortened by 2 bases and J by 5 bases, with 12 bases between the two germline ends. In germline, CDR1 is WNHNN, CDR2 SYGVQD (reference sequence). The CDR3 DNA is TGCGCCAGCAGTGAGAGGATGACGGGGGAGACCCAGTACTTC. Translating gives CASSERMTGETQYF.

A single count supports this clone. This chain connects TRBV7-6 to TRBJ2-7; D ambiguous. Germline lookup yields CDR1 SGHVS and CDR2 FNYEAQ. The CDR3 spans 15 residues. The V end lost 1 base, the J end lost 2 bases, and 12 bases lay between the germline ends. The CDR3 here is CASSLDPATTYEQYF. The CDR3 nucleotides are TGTGCCAGCAGCTTAGATCCAGCGACCACCTACGAGCAGTACTTC.

The V call is TRBV7-8, the J call TRBJ1-5; perhaps TRBD1 as D (6 bases). CDR1 SGHVS and CDR2 FQNEAQ come from the germline V gene. The CDR3 totals 17 residues. The V end lost 3 bases, the J end lost 2 bases, and 17 bases lay between the germline ends. The CDR3 region is CASSFYGRGYGNQPQHF. The CDR3 coding sequence is TGTGCCAGCAGCTTTTACGGCAGGGGATATGGCAATCAGCCCCAGCATTTT.